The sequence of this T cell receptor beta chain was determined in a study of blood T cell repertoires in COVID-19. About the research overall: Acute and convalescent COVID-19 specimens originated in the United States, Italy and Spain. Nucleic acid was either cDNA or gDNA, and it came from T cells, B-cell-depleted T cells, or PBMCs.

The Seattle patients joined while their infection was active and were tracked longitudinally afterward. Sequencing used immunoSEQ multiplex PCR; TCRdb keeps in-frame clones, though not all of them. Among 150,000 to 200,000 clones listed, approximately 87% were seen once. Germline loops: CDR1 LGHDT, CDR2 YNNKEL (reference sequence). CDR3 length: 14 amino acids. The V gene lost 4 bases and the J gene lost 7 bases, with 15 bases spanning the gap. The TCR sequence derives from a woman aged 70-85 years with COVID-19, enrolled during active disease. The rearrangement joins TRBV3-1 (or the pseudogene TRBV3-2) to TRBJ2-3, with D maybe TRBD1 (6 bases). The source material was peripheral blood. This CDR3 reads CASSLSLQGHTQYF. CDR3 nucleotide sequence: TGTGCCAGCAGCCTATCATTACAGGGTCATACGCAGTATTTT.